The sequence of this T cell receptor (beta chain) was determined in a study of CD8+CD57+ T cells in acquired aplastic anemia. Study in general: Sorted CD4+ and CD8+ cells yielded roughly 3.4 ug of DNA on average.

Genomic DNA acted as the template from which TCR beta VDJ combination and CDR3 sequence profiling were carried out. TCRdb re-derived calls from the reads in MiXCR, one entry per CDR3 protein. The sample yields hundreds of thousands of distinct CDR3 sequences, approximately 57% seen once. The V gene end was trimmed by 1 base and the J gene end by 1 base; junction bases not matched to a gene: 12. Germline V gene lookup returns CDR1 MGHDK and CDR2 SYGVNS. The CDR3 sequence is 18 residues long. Worth noting for this clonotype: Antigen specificity is unknown.

Patients included in sequencing had previously demonstrated CD8+CD57+ cell expansion by flow cytometry. Findings and caveats of the study: Found in both controls and patients were around 29 CD8+ CDR3 sequences.

Sequencing used sorted CD4+, CD8+, or CD8+CD57+ T cells (not recorded which) from PBMCs. The TCR was taken from a human donor with aplastic anemia. V and J are TRBV25-1 and TRBJ1-1; 7 bases match TRBD1. The CDR3: CASSEFPVRTGANTEAFF. The CDR3 DNA is TGTGCCAGCAGTGAATTCCCCGTGAGGACAGGAGCGAACACTGAAGCTTTCTTT.